This TCR beta chain was sequenced during a study of PD-1 blockade in classical Hodgkin lymphoma. In germline, CDR1 is LGHNA, CDR2 YNFKEQ. The CDR3 loop spans 16 amino acids. Trimming shortened V by 1 base and J by 1 base, and 11 bases separated the two germline ends. Each patient experienced a relapse that followed autologous stem cell transplantation, and brentuximab vedotin exposure varied. This clone occurred a few times. Its antigen remains unknown. Profiling relied on immunoSEQ multiplex PCR, and the TCRdb table lists in-frame clones only, not all of them. This sample has 150,000 or so clones, with approximately 80% found just once. The study, taken as a whole, reports: The causes of the repertoire differences, possibly disease activity or prior therapy, remain undefined. Whereas CD4+ TCR diversity had risen significantly by C4D1, CD8+ TCR diversity had not.

The chain is built from TRBV4-2 and TRBJ2-4; maybe TRBD2 (5 bases). The receptor was derived from a human donor with classical Hodgkin lymphoma. Sequencing used peripheral blood mononuclear cells (PBMCs), obtained before the second cycle of nivolumab. CDR3: CASSQVLGGAKNIQYF. In DNA form, the CDR3 reads TGTGCCAGCAGCCAAGTGTTGGGCGGGGCCAAAAACATTCAGTACTTC.